This TCR beta chain was documented in a study of blood T cell repertoires in COVID-19. Study background: Nucleic acid was either cDNA or gDNA, and it came from T cells, B-cell-depleted T cells, or PBMCs.

Per the study methods: Estimation of nucleated cell counts relied on the amplification of reference gene primers. Assay used: immunoSEQ multiplex PCR; TCRdb lists only in-frame clones, some missing. For V, J and clone size, that table is used; D and trimming come from the DNA. The profile covers about 170,000 clones, with about 93% appearing a single time and 4.5% to 5.5% taken by the ten largest. The germline CDR1 and CDR2 sequences are LNHNV and YYDKDF (reference sequence). The CDR3 covers 15 residues. Trimming left V 1 base short and J 6 bases short, with 15 bases between. Specimen: peripheral blood. This clonotype was obtained from a woman aged 50 to 60 with acute or convalescent COVID-19. V gene TRBV15 combines with J gene TRBJ1-2, with D possibly matching TRBD1 (6 bases). This CDR3 is CATSRARGANDGYTF. CDR3 nucleotides: TGTGCCACCAGCAGAGCCCGGGGGGCGAATGATGGCTACACCTTC. Based on the CDR3 plus reference TRBV15 and TRBJ1-2, the full variable domain is DAMVIQNPRYQVTQFGKPVTLSCSQTLNHNVMYWYQQKSSQAPKLLFHYYDKDFNNEADTPDNFQSRRPNTSFCFLDIRSPGLGDTAMYLCATSRARGANDGYTFGSGTRLTVV.